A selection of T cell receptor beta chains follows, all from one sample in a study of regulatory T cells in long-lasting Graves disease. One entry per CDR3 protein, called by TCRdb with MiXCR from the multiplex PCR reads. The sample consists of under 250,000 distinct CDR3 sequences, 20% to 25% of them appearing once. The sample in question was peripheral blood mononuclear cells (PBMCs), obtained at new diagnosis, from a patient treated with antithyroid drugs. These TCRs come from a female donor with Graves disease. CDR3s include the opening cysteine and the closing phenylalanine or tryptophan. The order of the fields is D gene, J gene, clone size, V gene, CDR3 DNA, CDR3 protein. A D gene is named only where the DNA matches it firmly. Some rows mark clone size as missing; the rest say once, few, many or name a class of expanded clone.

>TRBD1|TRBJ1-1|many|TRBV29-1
TGCAGCGTGAGAGGGGGCAGCCAAGTAAAGAACACTGAAGCTTTCTTT
CSVRGGSQVKNTEAFF
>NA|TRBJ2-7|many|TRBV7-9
TGTGCCAGCAGCATGACCGGCCCGAAAAGTTACGAGCAGTACTTC
CASSMTGPKSYEQYF
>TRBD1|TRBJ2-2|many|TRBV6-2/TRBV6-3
TGTGCCAGCAGTGGGGACAGAATCACCGGGGAGCTGTTTTTT
CASSGDRITGELFF
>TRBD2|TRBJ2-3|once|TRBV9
TGTGCCAGCAGCGTAGGGGCGGGAGCTACAGATACGCAGTATTTT
CASSVGAGATDTQYF
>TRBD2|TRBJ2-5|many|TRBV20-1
TGCAGTGCTAGGCCGACTAGCAGGCAGACCCAGTACTTC
CSARPTSRQTQYF
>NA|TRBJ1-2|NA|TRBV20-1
TGCGGACTCAAACAGGGTAACTATGGCTACACCTTC
CGLKQGNYGYTF
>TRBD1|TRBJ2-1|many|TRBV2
TGTGCCAGCAGGTGGGGAAGGGGGCCCAATGAGCAGTTCTTC
CASRWGRGPNEQFF
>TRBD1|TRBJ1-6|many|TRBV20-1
TGCAGTGCTCCCCCGGGGGGACAGTATAATTCACCCCTCCACTTT
CSAPPGGQYNSPLHF
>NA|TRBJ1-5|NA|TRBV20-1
TGCAGTGCTAGAGCCACTCGTAACAGGTTAGATCAGCCCCAGCATTTT
CSARATRNRLDQPQHF
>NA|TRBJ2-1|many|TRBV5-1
TGCGCCAGCAGCTTAGGAGAGGCAAACAATGAGCAGTTCTTC
CASSLGEANNEQFF
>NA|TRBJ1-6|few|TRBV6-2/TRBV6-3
TGTGCCAGCAGTTACCTTGTTGAGTCACCCCTCCACTTT
CASSYLVESPLHF
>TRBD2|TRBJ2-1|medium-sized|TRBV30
TGTGCCTGGACCCCGGGGAGCGGGATCTACAATGAGCAGTTCTTC
CAWTPGSGIYNEQFF
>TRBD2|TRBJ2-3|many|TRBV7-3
TGTGCCAGCGGAGCGGGAGCAGATACGCAGTATTTT
CASGAGADTQYF
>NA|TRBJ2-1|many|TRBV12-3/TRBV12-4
TGTGCCAGCAGTTTCTCCAGGGACAATGAGCAGTTCTTC
CASSFSRDNEQFF
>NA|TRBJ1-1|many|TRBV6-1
TGTGCCAGCACCCCGCCCGGGACGCGGAACACTGAAGCTTTCTTT
CASTPPGTRNTEAFF
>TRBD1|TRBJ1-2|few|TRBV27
TGTGCCAGTACTACAGGGGGCTATGGCTACACCTTC
CASTTGGYGYTF
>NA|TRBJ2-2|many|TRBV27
TGTGCCAGCAGTTTAGAGGGCCCAGCGAACACCGGGGAGCTGTTTTTT
CASSLEGPANTGELFF